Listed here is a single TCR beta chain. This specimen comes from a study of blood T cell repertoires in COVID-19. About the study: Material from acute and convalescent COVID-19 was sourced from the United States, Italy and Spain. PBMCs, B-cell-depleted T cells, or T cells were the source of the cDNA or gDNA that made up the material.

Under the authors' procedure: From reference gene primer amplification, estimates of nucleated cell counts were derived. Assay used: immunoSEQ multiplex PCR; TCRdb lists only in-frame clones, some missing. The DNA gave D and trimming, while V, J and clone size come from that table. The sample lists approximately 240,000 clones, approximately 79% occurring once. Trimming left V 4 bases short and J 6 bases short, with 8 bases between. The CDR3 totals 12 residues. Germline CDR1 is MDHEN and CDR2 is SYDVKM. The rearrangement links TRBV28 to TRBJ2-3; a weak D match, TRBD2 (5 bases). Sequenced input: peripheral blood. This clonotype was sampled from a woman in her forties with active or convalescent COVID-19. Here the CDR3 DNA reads TGTGCCAGCAGTTACCCGGGGGATACGCAGTATTTT. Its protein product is CASSYPGDTQYF.